The present T cell receptor (beta chain) was sequenced within a study of T cell responses to AZD1222 COVID-19 vaccine. This clone appeared once. Its antigen is unknown. Findings and caveats of the study: Donors, mostly white British, included more females; clonal diversity was possibly underestimated. Spike-specific TCR breadth and depth rose after two AZD1222 doses.

The V gene's germline CDR1 is MNHNS and CDR2 SASEGT. Between the trimmed V and J ends, which lost 3 bases and 4 bases, there was a span of 4 bases. The CDR3 spans 11 residues. Clones were read by immunoSEQ multiplex PCR, and TCRdb kept only the in-frame ones, dropping some. The sample consists of about 130,000 clones, 75% to 85% of them appearing once. The input for sequencing was peripheral blood, taken 28 days after the second dose of the MenACWY control vaccine. This chain links TRBV6-1 with TRBJ2-7; no reliable D call. The source of this sequence is an adult who received the MenACWY meningococcal vaccine as a control. CDR3 amino acids: CASSEGYEQYF. The CDR3 DNA follows: TGTGCCAGCAGTGAGGGATACGAGCAGTACTTC.